The T cell receptor (beta chain) described here comes from a study of T-cell memory formation after mild COVID-19. Study background: Most TCR clusters belonged to a single donor.

Study findings and constraints: Balance between CD4 and CD8 was seen in clones contracting day 15 to 85, and a CD4+ lean was seen in later expanders.

The germline V gene has CDR1 MNHEY and CDR2 SVGAGI. After removal of 6 bases from V and 4 bases from J, the junction contained 4 bases not matched to a gene. The CDR3 extends over 14 amino acids. TCRdb reprocessed the 5' RACE reads with MiXCR, giving one entry per CDR3 protein. The table has about 620,000 distinct CDR3 sequences, about 20% seen once. This clonotype turned up a few times. No antigen is known for it. Specimen: PBMCs or a T cell subset sorted from them (not recorded which). The chain employs TRBV6-5 and TRBJ1-3; TRBD1 matches 9 bases. This receptor was identified in an adult woman who had mild COVID-19 (a few samples of this study predate the infection). Cell type and time point are not known. The CDR3 loop is CASRDRGGGNTIYF. The CDR3, as DNA: TGTGCCAGCAGGGACAGGGGAGGAGGAAACACCATATATTTT.